This TCR beta chain was identified in a study of blood T cell repertoires in COVID-19. Across the study: Material from acute and convalescent COVID-19 was sourced from the United States, Italy and Spain. PBMCs, B-cell-depleted T cells, or T cells were the source of the cDNA or gDNA that made up the material.

The germline V gene encodes CDR1 SGDLS and CDR2 YYNGEE. Trimming took 4 bases from V and 1 from J; bases not matched to a gene: 9. The CDR3 runs 17 residues. In the source study's methods: For nucleated cells, counts were estimated from reference gene primer amplification. TCRdb keeps only in-frame clones here, not all; method: immunoSEQ multiplex PCR. Clone size and V and J calls were adopted from that table, with D and trimming inferred from the DNA. The sample lists 95,000 to 150,000 clones, about four fifths occurring once. The sample was peripheral blood. This receptor was taken from a woman of 80 years or more with acute or convalescent COVID-19. V is TRBV9 and J is TRBJ2-3, with TRBD2 matching over 10 bases. CDR3 region: CASSRSGTSAGTDTQYF. The CDR3 DNA reads TGTGCCAGCAGCCGATCCGGGACTAGCGCCGGCACAGATACGCAGTATTTT. Filled out from reference TRBV9 and TRBJ2-3, the complete variable domain reads DSGVTQTPKHLITATGQRVTLRCSPRSGDLSVYWYQQSLDQGLQFLIQYYNGEERAKGNILERFSAQQFPDLHSELNLSSLELGDSALYFCASSRSGTSAGTDTQYFGPGTRLTVL.